This T cell receptor beta chain is from a study of control samples from healthy donors and cancer patients. This clone was counted a single time. Germline V CDR1 and CDR2: SGHKS, YYEKEE (reference sequence). The length of the CDR3 is 14 residues. The V gene lost 0 bases and the J gene lost 11 bases, with 12 bases spanning the gap. The protocol was immunoSEQ multiplex PCR, while the TCRdb copy is restricted to in-frame clones and leaves out a portion. The table records 70,000 to 95,000 clones, roughly 93% of them present only once. This receptor was taken from a woman between 40 and 50 years old with lung cancer. Sequencing input: PBMCs. V and J are TRBV5-5 and TRBJ1-6; possible D gene TRBD1, 5 bases. This chain's CDR3 is CASSLDQGWAPLHF. The CDR3 bases are TGTGCCAGCAGCTTGGACCAGGGATGGGCACCCCTCCACTTT. Variable domain in full (rest from reference TRBV5-5 and TRBJ1-6): DAGVTQSPTHLIKTRGQQVTLRCSPISGHKSVSWYQQVLGQGPQFIFQYYEKEERGRGNFPDRFSARQFPNYSSELNVNALLLGDSALYLCASSLDQGWAPLHFGNGTRLTVT.